These T cell receptor beta chains were read from a single sample in a study of T-cell reconstitution after alpha-beta-depleted transplantation in children. TCRdb itself ran the PCR reads through MiXCR, one entry per CDR3 protein. The repertoire holds more than 200,000 distinct CDR3 sequences, with about 8.7% as singletons. The source was PBMCs, mostly from graft donor cells, collected 360 days after TCRalphabeta/CD19-depleted stem cell transplant. The receptor set was obtained from a male patient aged 2 to 10 who had a stem cell transplant for acute myeloid leukemia, so the T cells may come from the graft donor. Both conserved end residues are part of each CDR3. The D gene is left open where the match is weak. The size entry is marked missing in some rows and otherwise reads once, few, many or a size class.

17	few	TRBJ2-7	TRBV11-2	TRBD2	CASSSRTSGRRGYEQYF	TGTGCCAGCAGCTCCCGGACTAGCGGGAGAAGAGGTTACGAGCAGTACTTC
13	many	TRBJ1-4	TRBV20-1	TRBD1	CSAKTGGNEKLFF	TGCAGTGCGAAGACAGGGGGAAATGAAAAACTGTTTTTT
12	few	TRBJ2-5	TRBV20-1	TRBD2	CSGASGQETQYF	TGCAGTGGGGCTAGCGGACAAGAGACCCAGTACTTC
15	many	TRBJ1-3	TRBV7-9	TRBD1	CASSSRPGQGNTIYF	TGTGCCAGCAGCTCTCGTCCGGGACAGGGAAACACCATATATTTT
17	many	TRBJ2-3	TRBV10-3	TRBD2	CAISDLLAGGPTDTQYF	TGTGCCATCAGTGACCTACTAGCGGGGGGACCCACAGATACGCAGTATTTT
17	-	TRBJ2-1	TRBV12-3/TRBV12-4	-	CASSLPPRPSSYNEQFF	TGTGCCAGCAGTTTACCCCCGAGGCCCAGCTCCTACAATGAGCAGTTCTTC
16	many	TRBJ2-2	TRBV5-1	TRBD1	CASSLDRGRNTGELFF	TGCGCCAGCAGCTTGGACAGGGGGCGAAACACCGGGGAGCTGTTTTTT
20	many	TRBJ2-1	TRBV12-3/TRBV12-4	TRBD2	CASSLETSGGPKSSYNEQFF	TGTGCCAGCAGTTTGGAGACTAGCGGGGGGCCTAAAAGCTCCTACAATGAGCAGTTCTTC
15	many	TRBJ1-5	TRBV29-1	-	CSVEGIRAQDQPQHF	TGCAGCGTTGAAGGTATAAGGGCCCAAGATCAGCCCCAGCATTTT
15	-	TRBJ2-1	TRBV20-1	-	CSAREEVFKYNEQFF	TGCAGTGCTAGAGAAGAAGTCTTTAAATACAATGAGCAGTTCTTC
14	many	TRBJ2-2	TRBV20-1	-	CSARARKRTGELFF	TGCAGTGCTAGAGCTCGGAAGCGCACCGGGGAGCTGTTTTTT
18	few	TRBJ2-1	TRBV12-3/TRBV12-4	TRBD2	CASSSPTSGGPENNEQFF	TGTGCCAGCAGTTCCCCGACTAGCGGAGGGCCAGAGAACAATGAGCAGTTCTTC
16	-	TRBJ2-1	TRBV18	TRBD1	CASSPSVGQGYNEQFF	TGTGCCAGCTCACCTTCCGTGGGACAGGGCTACAATGAGCAGTTCTTC
14	many	TRBJ2-2	TRBV7-2	-	CASRLYRNTGELFF	TGTGCCAGCAGATTATACCGCAACACCGGGGAGCTGTTTTTT
16	-	TRBJ2-6	TRBV20-1	-	CSAWDILSSGANVLTF	TGCAGTGCTTGGGACATCCTTAGCTCTGGGGCCAACGTCCTGACTTTC
16	-	TRBJ1-3	TRBV7-6	-	CASSLEGRASGNTIYF	TGTGCCAGCAGCTTAGAGGGACGGGCCTCTGGAAACACCATATATTTT
13	few	TRBJ2-7	TRBV7-8	-	CASSFLPNRDRDF	TGTGCCAGCAGCTTCTTACCAAACAGGGACCGGGACTTC
16	many	TRBJ2-3	TRBV11-2	-	CASSLGGNSVTDTQYF	TGTGCCAGCAGCTTAGGGGGCAACTCCGTCACAGATACGCAGTATTTT
17	-	TRBJ1-1	TRBV28	TRBD1	CASRPKGGQGADTEAFF	TGTGCCAGCAGGCCGAAAGGGGGACAGGGGGCGGACACTGAAGCTTTCTTT